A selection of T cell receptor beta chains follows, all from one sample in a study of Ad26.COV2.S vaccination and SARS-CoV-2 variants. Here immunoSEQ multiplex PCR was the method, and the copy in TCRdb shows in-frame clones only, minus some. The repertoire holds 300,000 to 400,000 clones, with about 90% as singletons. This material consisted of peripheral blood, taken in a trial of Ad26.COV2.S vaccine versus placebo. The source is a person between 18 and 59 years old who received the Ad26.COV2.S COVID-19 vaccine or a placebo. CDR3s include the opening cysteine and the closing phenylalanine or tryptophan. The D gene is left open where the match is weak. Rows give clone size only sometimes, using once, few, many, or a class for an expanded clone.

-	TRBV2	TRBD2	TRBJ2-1	CARGIITSGGARFGLNEQFF	TGTGCCAGGGGTATAATAACTAGCGGGGGGGCCCGGTTCGGATTAAATGAGCAGTTCTTC
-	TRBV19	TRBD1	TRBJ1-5	CASSPDRGDNQPQHF	TGTGCCAGTAGTCCTGACAGGGGGGACAATCAGCCCCAGCATTTT
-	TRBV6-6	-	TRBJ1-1	CASSYTAGRSEAFF	TGTGCCAGCAGTTACACTGCAGGGCGGTCTGAAGCTTTCTTT
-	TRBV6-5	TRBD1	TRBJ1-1	CASSSAGTGGTEAFF	TGTGCCAGCAGTTCCGCCGGGACAGGGGGCACTGAAGCTTTCTTT
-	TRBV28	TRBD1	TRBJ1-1	CASSPGDRGNTEAFF	TGTGCCAGCAGTCCCGGGGACAGGGGGAACACTGAAGCTTTCTTT
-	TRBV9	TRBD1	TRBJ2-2	CASSARSGQTNTGELFF	TGTGCCAGCAGCGCAAGATCGGGACAGACAAACACCGGGGAGCTGTTTTTT
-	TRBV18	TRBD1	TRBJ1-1	CASSPILSGGSDTEAFF	TGTGCCAGCTCACCAATACTGTCAGGGGGTAGTGACACTGAAGCTTTCTTT
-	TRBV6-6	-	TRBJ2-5	CASRSQTETQETQYF	TGTGCCAGTAGATCCCAGACAGAGACTCAAGAGACCCAGTACTTC
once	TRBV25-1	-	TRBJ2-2	CASSESRQAQTGELFF	TGTGCCAGCAGTGAATCCCGACAGGCCCAGACCGGGGAGCTGTTTTTT
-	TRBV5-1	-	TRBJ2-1	CASSLSSGWNEQFF	TGCGCCAGCAGCCTTAGTAGCGGCTGGAATGAGCAGTTCTTC
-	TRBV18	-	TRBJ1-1	CASSPPSRVNVDTEAFF	TGTGCCAGCTCACCACCTAGCAGGGTGAACGTGGACACTGAAGCTTTCTTT
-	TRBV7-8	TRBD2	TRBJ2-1	CASSLFKAGESEQFF	TGTGCCAGCAGCCTCTTCAAAGCGGGGGAGAGTGAGCAGTTCTTC
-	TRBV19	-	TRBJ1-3	CASLSWGVGAGNTIYF	TGTGCCAGTTTATCGTGGGGCGTGGGCGCTGGAAACACCATATATTTT
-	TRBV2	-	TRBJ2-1	CASNLLGYNEQFF	TGTGCCAGCAATTTACTGGGTTACAATGAGCAGTTCTTC
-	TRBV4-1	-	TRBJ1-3	CASSQDRARLGSGNTIYF	TGCGCCAGCAGCCAAGACAGGGCCCGATTGGGGTCGGGAAACACCATATATTTT
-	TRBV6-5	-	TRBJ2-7	CASTGASYEQYF	TGTGCCAGCACGGGGGCCTCCTACGAGCAGTACTTC
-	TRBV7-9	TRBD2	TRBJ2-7	CASSFSGGREQYF	TGTGCCAGCAGCTTTAGCGGGGGGCGTGAGCAGTACTTC